The 31 T cell receptor beta chains listed next were all sequenced from one sample in a study of blood T cell repertoires in COVID-19. The assay was immunoSEQ multiplex PCR, and TCRdb's table has in-frame clones only and misses some. The sample has a few hundred thousand clones; around 84% are singletons. The sample taken for sequencing was PBMCs or T cells enriched from blood (not recorded which). The receptors derive from a woman aged 35 to 49 who had recovered from COVID-19.

The chain joins TRBV4-1 to TRBJ1-1, with 7 bases matching TRBD1. Germline CDR1 is MGHRA and CDR2 is YSYEKL. The CDR3 loop spans 14 amino acids. The V and J ends lost 2 bases and 1 base, in that order; junction bases with no gene match: 1. The CDR3 DNA follows: TGCGCCAGCAGCCAAAGGACAGGGAACACTGAAGCTTTCTTT. Protein sequence: CASSQRTGNTEAFF.

In its sample, this clone was seen a few times. This chain joins TRBV6-2 or TRBV6-3 and TRBJ2-1; the D gene is possibly TRBD1 (5 bases). The CDR3 has 11 residues. The V end lost 1 base, the J end lost 13 bases, and 8 bases lay between the germline ends. The germline gives CDR1 MNHEY, CDR2 SVGEGT. This CDR3 is CASSYLGQQFF. CDR3 coding DNA: TGTGCCAGCAGTTACTTAGGACAACAGTTCTTC.

The rearrangement uses TRBV6-5 and TRBJ1-5; D might be TRBD1 (5 bases). Germline V gives CDR1 MNHEY, CDR2 SVGAGI. V dropped 5 bases and J dropped 3 bases, with 11 bases sitting between them. There are 14 residues in the CDR3. DNA for the CDR3: TGTGCCAGCAGTCTCGGGGGGATCAATCAGCCCCAGCATTTT. Its translation is CASSLGGINQPQHF.

The chain uses TRBV30 and TRBJ2-1; 7 positions agree with TRBD1. Germline V gene data show CDR1 as GTSNPN and CDR2 as SVGIG (reference sequence). CDR3 length equals 15 residues. The V and J ends lost 1 base and 1 base, in that order; junction bases with no gene match: 4. CDR3 sequence reads: CAWSETGKSYNEQFF. In DNA, the CDR3 is TGTGCCTGGAGTGAGACAGGGAAATCCTACAATGAGCAGTTCTTC.

The chain recombines TRBV28 with TRBJ1-6; D gene uncertain. Germline assignment: CDR1 MDHEN and CDR2 SYDVKM. V lost 3 bases to trimming and J lost 17 bases, with 29 bases between them. The CDR3 has 17 amino acids. The CDR3: CASSFVMREIGPLLFHF. The CDR3 DNA follows: TGTGCCAGCAGTTTCGTTATGAGGGAAATCGGCCCCCTTCTGTTCCACTTT.

This chain connects TRBV10-3 to TRBJ2-7; D may be TRBD2 (5 bases). Germline V gene sequence: CDR1 ENHRY, CDR2 SYGVKD. V was shortened by 0 bases and J by 6 bases, with 12 bases between the two germline ends. The CDR3 totals 14 residues. The CDR3 reads CAISESPGRGEQYF. The CDR3 nucleotides are TGTGCCATCAGTGAGTCCCCCGGACGGGGCGAGCAGTACTTC.

The rearrangement links TRBV28 to TRBJ1-2, with TRBD1 identical over 9 bases. From germline, CDR1 is MDHEN and CDR2 SYDVKM. Trimming removed 4 bases from V and 6 bases from J; junction bases left unmatched: 3. The CDR3 runs 13 residues. In DNA, the CDR3 is TGTGCCAGCAGTTACAGGGGGCGAGATGGCTACACCTTC. Protein: CASSYRGRDGYTF.

The J gene is TRBJ1-2, the V gene TRBV19; D remains ambiguous. Per germline, CDR1 LNHDA and CDR2 SQIVND (reference sequence). Trimming removed 7 bases from V and 8 bases from J, with 14 bases in between. The CDR3 contains 12 residues. The CDR3 is CASTREGQGYTF. CDR3 DNA: TGTGCCAGTACCCGGGAGGGCCAAGGCTACACCTTC.

The chain recombines TRBV2 with TRBJ2-5; TRBD2 matches at 8 bases. Germline V gene sequence: CDR1 SNHLY, CDR2 FYNNEI. The CDR3 has 16 residues. V lost 5 bases, J lost 4 bases, and 12 bases stayed unmatched. CDR3 DNA sequence: TGTGCCAGCAGTCGGGCCAGCGGGAGATTAGGAGAGACCCAGTACTTC. Translated: CASSRASGRLGETQYF.

The chain combines TRBV5-3 with TRBJ2-6; 9 bases map to TRBD1. TRBV5-3 is designated an ORF whose function remains uncertain. Trimming cost V 3 bases and J 0 bases; bases outside gene matches: 10. The CDR3 consists of 19 residues. CDR3 in amino acids: CARSSTGTGLFSGANVLTF. CDR3 DNA: TGTGCCAGAAGCTCGACTGGGACAGGGTTGTTCTCTGGGGCCAACGTCCTGACTTTC.

The genes are TRBV9 and TRBJ1-1; 8 bases match TRBD1. The CDR3 loop spans 14 amino acids. The germline CDR1 and CDR2 sequences are SGDLS and YYNGEE. V lost 4 bases to trimming and J lost 8 bases; unmatched junction nucleotides: 10. CDR3 region: CASSTSSGQGEAFF. CDR3 DNA sequence: TGTGCCAGCAGCACCTCGTCCGGACAGGGCGAAGCTTTCTTT.

The chain links TRBV5-1 to TRBJ1-4; D gene uncertain. Germline-derived CDR1 and CDR2 are SGHRS and YFSETQ. The CDR3 is 15 residues long. The ends were cut back, 0 bases at V and 5 bases at J, with 11 bases in the middle. The CDR3 region has the DNA TGCGCCAGCAGCTTGGGCGGCAGCTTCAATGAAAAACTGTTTTTT. This sequence encodes CASSLGGSFNEKLFF.

This clone came up many times. CDR3 bases: TGTGCCAGCAGCGAGGACAGGGCAAAAGGCTACACCTTC. The encoded protein is CASSEDRAKGYTF. The chain employs TRBV7-9 and TRBJ1-2; 8 positions match TRBD1. V shed 5 bases, J shed 8 bases, and the junction held 7 bases outside the gene matches. The length of the CDR3 is 13 residues. Germline assignment: CDR1 SEHNR and CDR2 FQNEAQ (reference sequence).

J is TRBJ1-5 and V is TRBV6-5, with D tentatively TRBD1 (5 bases). The germline V and J ends were trimmed by 6 bases and 0 bases, with 9 bases remaining between them. Germline CDR1 and CDR2: MNHEY and SVGAGI. The CDR3 sequence is 14 residues long. The chain's CDR3 is CASRTAYSNQPQHF. The CDR3 coding sequence is TGTGCCAGCAGGACAGCTTATAGCAATCAGCCCCAGCATTTT.

V gene TRBV27 combines with J gene TRBJ2-1, with 10 bases that match TRBD2. V shed 3 bases and J 5 bases; nucleotides not matched to a gene: 16. Germline CDR1 is MNHEY and CDR2 is SMNVEV (reference sequence). This CDR3 is 19 amino acids long. The CDR3 nucleotides read TGTGCCAGCAGTTTCACGGGACTAGCGAACAGCGGGGGACACAATGAGCAGTTCTTC. Protein: CASSFTGLANSGGHNEQFF.

The chain joins TRBV30 to TRBJ1-1; 7 nucleotides match TRBD1. Germline CDR1 and CDR2: GTSNPN and SVGIG (reference sequence). V lost 5 bases, J lost 1 base, and 4 bases stayed unmatched. The CDR3 spans 13 residues. The CDR3 nucleotides read TGTGCCTGGGGGGACAGATGGAACACTGAAGCTTTCTTT. Residues: CAWGDRWNTEAFF.

The chain couples TRBV4-2 to TRBJ1-1; D is perhaps TRBD1 (6 bases). This CDR3 has 16 amino acids. Looked up from germline, CDR1 is LGHNA and CDR2 is YNFKEQ. V was pared by 1 base and J by 6 bases, with 18 bases between. The CDR3 region has the DNA TGTGCCAGCAGCCAAGGGGACACCAACCCCGTGGCTGAAGCTTTCTTT. Its protein product is CASSQGDTNPVAEAFF.

V usage is TRBV5-1 and J usage is TRBJ2-2; 9 bases are a match to TRBD1. Germline V lookup: CDR1 SGHRS, CDR2 YFSETQ. The CDR3 contains 15 residues. V lost 2 bases to trimming and J lost 4 bases; unmatched junction nucleotides: 3. CDR3 in DNA: TGCGCCAGCAGCTTTGGACAGGGGAGCACCGGGGAGCTGTTTTTT. Amino acids: CASSFGQGSTGELFF. Based on the CDR3 plus reference TRBV5-1 and TRBJ2-2, the full variable domain is KAGVTQTPRYLIKTRGQQVTLSCSPISGHRSVSWYQQTPGQGLQFLFEYFSETQRNKGNFPGRFSGRQFSNSRSEMNVSTLELGDSALYLCASSFGQGSTGELFFGEGSRLTVL.

V usage is TRBV25-1 and J usage is TRBJ1-4, with unresolved D. The CDR3 runs 14 residues. Germline V lookup: CDR1 MGHDK, CDR2 SYGVNS. Trimming removed 2 bases from V and 8 bases from J, with 12 bases in between. The CDR3 protein is CASSEGQFSEKLFF. The DNA of the CDR3 is TGTGCCAGCAGTGAAGGGCAGTTCTCCGAAAAACTGTTTTTT. Variable domain in full (rest from reference TRBV25-1 and TRBJ1-4): EADIYQTPRYLVIGTGKKITLECSQTMGHDKMYWYQQDPGMELHLIHYSYGVNSTEKGDLSSESTVSRIRTEHFPLTLESARPSHTSQYLCASSEGQFSEKLFFGSGTQLSVL.

The chain has TRBV28 and TRBJ2-3; TRBD2 aligns across 13 bases. With 4 bases clipped from V and 2 bases from J, the junction kept 15 bases outside the gene matches. Germline loops: CDR1 MDHEN, CDR2 SYDVKM. The length of the CDR3 is 20 residues. The CDR3 is CASSSFQFATSGRNTDTQYF. The CDR3 nucleotides are TGTGCCAGCAGTTCCTTCCAGTTCGCGACTAGCGGGAGGAACACAGATACGCAGTATTTT.

CDR3 protein: CASSQVSGRAYNEQFF. CDR3 in DNA: TGTGCCAGCAGCCAAGTTAGCGGGAGGGCCTACAATGAGCAGTTCTTC. The V call is TRBV3-1 (or the pseudogene TRBV3-2), the J call TRBJ2-1; 11 nucleotides agree with TRBD2. Germline V lookup: CDR1 LGHDT, CDR2 YNNKEL (reference sequence). The CDR3 spans 16 residues. The V segment lost 1 base and the J segment 2 bases; nucleotides outside the gene matches: 1.

This clone was seen once. The chain has TRBV24-1 and TRBJ2-2; no clear D gene. With 2 bases removed from V and 1 base from J, the gap between germline ends came to 7 bases. The germline CDR1 and CDR2 sequences are KGHDR and SFDVKD. This CDR3 contains 15 residues. The chain's CDR3 is CATSDWPRNTGELFF. CDR3 coding DNA: TGTGCCACCAGTGATTGGCCTAGGAACACCGGGGAGCTGTTTTTT.

The rearrangement uses TRBV29-1 and TRBJ1-1, with 8 positions matching TRBD1. The V and J ends lost 5 bases and 8 bases, in that order; junction bases with no gene match: 10. Germline V CDR1 and CDR2: SQVTM, ANQGSEA. The CDR3 runs 13 residues. CDR3 coding DNA: TGCAGCGTTACTGGACAGGGCCTATTGGAAGCTTTCTTT. This translates into CSVTGQGLLEAFF. The full variable domain, its missing parts supplied by reference TRBV29-1 and TRBJ1-1, is SAVISQKPSRDICQRGTSLTIQCQVDSQVTMMFWYRQQPGQSLTLIATANQGSEATYESGFVIDKFPISRPNLTFSTLTVSNMSPEDSSIYLCSVTGQGLLEAFFGQGTRLTVV.

The chain combines TRBV11-2 with TRBJ1-5; TRBD1 aligns across 11 bases. After removal of 1 base from V and 3 bases from J, the junction contained 11 bases not matched to a gene. The germline V gene encodes CDR1 SGHAT and CDR2 FQNNGV. This CDR3 spans 19 amino acids. The CDR3 reads CASSLVWGTGGRDNQPQHF. The CDR3 DNA reads TGTGCCAGCAGCTTAGTGTGGGGGACAGGGGGAAGAGACAATCAGCCCCAGCATTTT. Full variable domain (rest looked up from reference TRBV11-2 and TRBJ1-5): EAGVAQSPRYKIIEKRQSVAFWCNPISGHATLYWYQQILGQGPKLLIQFQNNGVVDDSQLPKDRFSAERLKGVDSTLKIQPAKLEDSAVYLCASSLVWGTGGRDNQPQHFGDGTRLSIL.

V and J are TRBV5-1 and TRBJ2-3; D gene uncertain. V lost 0 bases and J 2 bases, leaving 10 bases between the germline ends. The CDR3 is 15 amino acids. Germline CDR1 is SGHRS and CDR2 is YFSETQ. The CDR3 bases are TGCGCCAGCAGCTTGGGCTACAGATACACAGATACGCAGTATTTT. As protein: CASSLGYRYTDTQYF.

CDR3 in amino acids: CASNRIGDFLNSPLHF. The DNA of the CDR3 is TGTGCCAGCAATCGGATCGGAGATTTTCTTAATTCACCCCTCCACTTT. This rearrangement joins TRBV27 to TRBJ1-6; no definite D call. CDR1 is MNHEY and CDR2 is SMNVEV in the germline V gene (reference sequence). The V end lost 7 bases, the J end lost 6 bases, and 19 bases lay between the germline ends. This CDR3 has 16 amino acids.

This sequence joins TRBV28 and TRBJ1-2, with TRBD1 matching over 7 bases. Germline-derived CDR1 and CDR2 are MDHEN and SYDVKM. The CDR3 spans 16 residues. V trimming: 6 bases; J trimming: 4 bases; junction bases outside the gene matches: 14. In nucleotides, the CDR3 is TGTGCCAGCAGGGGTCCGGGACAGCCGGAGTCCTATGGCTACACCTTC. It specifies CASRGPGQPESYGYTF.

The genes are TRBV7-8 and TRBJ2-7; D not resolved. Looked up from germline, CDR1 is SGHVS and CDR2 is FQNEAQ. CDR3 size: 14 residues. V was cut by 1 base and J by 0 bases, with 7 bases left in between. CDR3 loop: CASSLGQISYEQYF. As DNA, the CDR3 is TGTGCCAGCAGCTTAGGTCAGATCTCCTACGAGCAGTACTTC.

The table lists this clone with a few counts. The chain couples TRBV7-3 to TRBJ2-1; D is possibly TRBD2 (5 bases). The CDR3 is 13 residues long. Germline V gives CDR1 SGHTA, CDR2 FQGTGA. V was cut by 5 bases and J by 5 bases, with 10 bases left in between. The CDR3 here is CASSPSRDNEQFF. The CDR3 DNA follows: TGTGCCAGCAGCCCTTCGAGGGACAATGAGCAGTTCTTC.

J is TRBJ2-1 and V is TRBV19; TRBD1 agrees at 9 bases. The CDR3 loop spans 13 amino acids. Germline V gene lookup returns CDR1 LNHDA and CDR2 SQIVND (reference sequence). J lost 3 bases, V lost 11 bases, and 5 bases had no gene match. The CDR3 loop is CAVRTGVYNEQFF. CDR3 nucleotides: TGTGCCGTCCGGACAGGGGTCTACAATGAGCAGTTCTTC.

The rearrangement links TRBV27 to TRBJ2-7; D not certain. CDR1 and CDR2 from the germline V gene are MNHEY and SMNVEV (reference sequence). V lost 3 bases and J lost 0, with 12 bases in between. The CDR3 is 15 amino acids. CDR3 residues: CASSFRVQSSYEQYF. CDR3 sequence (DNA): TGTGCCAGCAGTTTCCGGGTCCAGAGCTCCTACGAGCAGTACTTC.